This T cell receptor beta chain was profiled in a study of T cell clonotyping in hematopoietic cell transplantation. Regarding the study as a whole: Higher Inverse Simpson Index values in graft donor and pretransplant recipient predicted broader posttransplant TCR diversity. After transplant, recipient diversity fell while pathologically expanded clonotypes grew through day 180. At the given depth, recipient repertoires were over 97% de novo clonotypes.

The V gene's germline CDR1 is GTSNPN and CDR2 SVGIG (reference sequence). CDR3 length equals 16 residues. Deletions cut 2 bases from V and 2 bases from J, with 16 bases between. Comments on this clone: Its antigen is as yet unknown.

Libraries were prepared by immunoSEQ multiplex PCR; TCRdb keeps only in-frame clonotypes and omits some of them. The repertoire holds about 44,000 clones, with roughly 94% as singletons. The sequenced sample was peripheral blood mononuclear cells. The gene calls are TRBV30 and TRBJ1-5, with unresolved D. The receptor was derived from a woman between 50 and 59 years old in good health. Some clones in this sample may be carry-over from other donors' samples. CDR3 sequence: CAWSWSDLGGNQPQHF. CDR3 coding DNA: TGTGCCTGGAGTTGGTCAGACCTGGGCGGCAATCAGCCCCAGCATTTT.